This T cell receptor (beta chain) was identified during a study of blood T cell repertoires in COVID-19. Study as a whole: Collection of acute and convalescent COVID-19 samples took place in the United States, Italy and Spain. PBMCs, B-cell-depleted T cells, or T cells provided the cDNA or gDNA that made up the material.

Methods used by the authors: Estimation of nucleated cell counts was performed using reference gene primer amplification. TCRdb's copy holds only in-frame clones and misses some; the assay was immunoSEQ multiplex PCR. The V and J calls and clone size come from that table; D and trimming were worked out from the DNA. Of tens of thousands of clones in the sample, more than 70% were seen once. The V end was cut by 9 bases, the J end by 10 bases, with 22 bases between. Germline V gives CDR1 LNHDA, CDR2 SQIVND (reference sequence). The CDR3 runs to 15 residues. This TCR came from a human donor in a cohort sampled during active COVID-19. Sequenced input: peripheral blood. V and J are TRBV19 and TRBJ1-6, with a weak D call TRBD1 (6 bases). The CDR3 spells CASASSRGRQSPLHF. The DNA of the CDR3 is TGTGCCAGCGCTTCTTCCAGGGGAAGGCAATCACCCCTCCACTTT.